This TCR beta chain stems from a study of blood T cell repertoires in COVID-19. Study-level background: Sites across the United States, Italy and Spain contributed samples from acute and convalescent COVID-19. Sample material is recorded as cDNA or gDNA derived from T cells, B-cell-depleted T cells, or PBMCs.

CDR1 is MNHEY, CDR2 SVGEGT, per germline. The CDR3 length is 18 residues. V trimming: 6 bases; J trimming: 1 base; junction bases outside the gene matches: 12. In the authors' workflow: Amplifying reference gene primers gave estimates of nucleated cell counts. The repertoire was sequenced with immunoSEQ multiplex PCR; TCRdb's copy has only in-frame clones and lacks some. V, J and clone size reflect that table, while D and trimming were determined from the DNA. The table lists about 180,000 clones, approximately 86% of them singletons, with around 9% in the top ten. The chain couples TRBV6-2 or TRBV6-3 to TRBJ2-7, with 13 bases fitting TRBD2. This receptor was obtained from a man between 50 and 59 years old with active or convalescent COVID-19. The sequenced sample consisted of peripheral blood. The CDR3 nucleotides read TGTGCCAGCAGCCTCCGCCTCGGGACTAGCGGGGATTCCTACGAGCAGTACTTC. It yields the protein CASSLRLGTSGDSYEQYF.